Sequencing of this TCR beta chain was carried out in a study of blood T cell repertoires in COVID-19. In the study's own analysis: Researchers report that nucleated cell counts were estimated from reference gene primer amplification. The assay was immunoSEQ multiplex PCR, and TCRdb's table has in-frame clones only and misses some. V, J and clone size were drawn from that table, and D and trimming were deduced from the DNA. The sample yields fewer than 500,000 clones, 85% to 90% seen once. This CDR3 is built from 15 residues. The V gene's germline CDR1 is MDHEN and CDR2 SYDVKM. The V and J ends lost 9 bases and 6 bases respectively, with 20 bases between them.

The TCR originated in a man aged 18-30 years with COVID-19, enrolled during active disease. The chain has TRBV28 and TRBJ2-2; perhaps TRBD1 as D (5 bases). Sequenced material: peripheral blood. Here the CDR3 DNA reads TGTGCCAGTTCTCGACCCAGGGCTTCTGCCGGGGAGCTGTTTTTT. Translation: CASSRPRASAGELFF. Full variable domain (missing parts from reference TRBV28 and TRBJ2-2): DVKVTQSSRYLVKRTGEKVFLECVQDMDHENMFWYRQDPGLGLRLIYFSYDVKMKEKGDIPEGYSVSREKKERFSLILESASTNQTSMYLCASSRPRASAGELFFGEGSRLTVL.